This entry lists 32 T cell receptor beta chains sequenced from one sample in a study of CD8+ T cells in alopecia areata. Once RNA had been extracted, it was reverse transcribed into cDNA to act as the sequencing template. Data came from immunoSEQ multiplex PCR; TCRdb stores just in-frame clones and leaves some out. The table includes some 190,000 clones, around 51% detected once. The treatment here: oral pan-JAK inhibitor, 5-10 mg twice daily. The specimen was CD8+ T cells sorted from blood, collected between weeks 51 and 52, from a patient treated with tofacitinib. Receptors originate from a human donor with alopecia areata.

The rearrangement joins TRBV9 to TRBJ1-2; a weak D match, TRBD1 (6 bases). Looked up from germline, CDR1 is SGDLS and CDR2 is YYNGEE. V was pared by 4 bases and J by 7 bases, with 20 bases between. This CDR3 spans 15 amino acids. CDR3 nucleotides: TGTGCCAGCAGCCCCCGGGTCCAGGGACATTCTGGCTACACCTTC. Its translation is CASSPRVQGHSGYTF. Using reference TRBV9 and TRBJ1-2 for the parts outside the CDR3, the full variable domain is DSGVTQTPKHLITATGQRVTLRCSPRSGDLSVYWYQQSLDQGLQFLIQYYNGEERAKGNILERFSAQQFPDLHSELNLSSLELGDSALYFCASSPRVQGHSGYTFGSGTRLTVV.

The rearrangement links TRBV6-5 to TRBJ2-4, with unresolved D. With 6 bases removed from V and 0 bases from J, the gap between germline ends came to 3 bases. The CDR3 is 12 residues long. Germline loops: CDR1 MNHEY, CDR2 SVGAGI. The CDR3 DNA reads TGTGCCAGCAGCATAGCCAAAAACATTCAGTACTTC. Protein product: CASSIAKNIQYF.

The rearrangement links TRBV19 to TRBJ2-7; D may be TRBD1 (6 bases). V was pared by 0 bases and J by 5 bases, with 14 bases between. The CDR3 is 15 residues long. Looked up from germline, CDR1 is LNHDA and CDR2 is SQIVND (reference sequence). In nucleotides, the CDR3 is TGTGCCAGTAGTATAGATCGGGGACAAGCCGACGAGCAGTACTTC. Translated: CASSIDRGQADEQYF.

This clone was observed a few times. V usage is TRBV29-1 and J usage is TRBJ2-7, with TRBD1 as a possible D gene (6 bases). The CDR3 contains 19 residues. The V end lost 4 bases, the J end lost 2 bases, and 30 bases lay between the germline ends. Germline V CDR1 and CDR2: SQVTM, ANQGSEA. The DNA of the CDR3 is TGCAGCGTTGTAGGTTTTGTAGGGGGAAACTTCTCAACACCCTACGAGCAGTACTTC. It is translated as CSVVGFVGGNFSTPYEQYF.

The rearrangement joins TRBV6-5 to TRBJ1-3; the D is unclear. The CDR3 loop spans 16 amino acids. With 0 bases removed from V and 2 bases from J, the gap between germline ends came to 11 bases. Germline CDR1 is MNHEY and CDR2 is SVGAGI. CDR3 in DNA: TGTGCCAGCAGTTACTCGAGTCACGGAGCTGGAAACACCATATATTTT. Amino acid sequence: CASSYSSHGAGNTIYF.

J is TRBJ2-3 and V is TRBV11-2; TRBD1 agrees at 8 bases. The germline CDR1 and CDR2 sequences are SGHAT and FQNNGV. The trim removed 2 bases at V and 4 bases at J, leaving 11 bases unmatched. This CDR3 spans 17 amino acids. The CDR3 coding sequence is TGTGCCAGCAGCTTACTAGGAGGCAGGGGGCCTTCAGATACGCAGTATTTT. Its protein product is CASSLLGGRGPSDTQYF. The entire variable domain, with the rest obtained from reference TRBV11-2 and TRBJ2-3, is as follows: EAGVAQSPRYKIIEKRQSVAFWCNPISGHATLYWYQQILGQGPKLLIQFQNNGVVDDSQLPKDRFSAERLKGVDSTLKIQPAKLEDSAVYLCASSLLGGRGPSDTQYFGPGTRLTVL.

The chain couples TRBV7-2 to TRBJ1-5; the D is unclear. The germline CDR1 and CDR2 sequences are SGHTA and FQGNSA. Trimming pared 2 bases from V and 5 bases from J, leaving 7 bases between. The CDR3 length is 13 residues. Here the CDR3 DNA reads TGTGCCAGCAGCTTATATAGGGATCAGCCCCAGCATTTT. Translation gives CASSLYRDQPQHF.

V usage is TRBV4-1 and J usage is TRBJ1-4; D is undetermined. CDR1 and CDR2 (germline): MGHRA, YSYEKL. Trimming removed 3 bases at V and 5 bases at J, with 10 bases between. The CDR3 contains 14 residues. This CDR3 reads CASSQRHENEKLFF. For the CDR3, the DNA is TGCGCCAGCAGCCAGCGTCATGAGAATGAAAAACTGTTTTTT.

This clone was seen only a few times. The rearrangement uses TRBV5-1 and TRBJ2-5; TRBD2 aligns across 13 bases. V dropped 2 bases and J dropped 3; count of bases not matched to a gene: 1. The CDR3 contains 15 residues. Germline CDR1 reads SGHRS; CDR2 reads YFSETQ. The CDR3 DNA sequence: TGCGCCAGCAGCTTCGGGACTAGCGGGGAAGAGACCCAGTACTTC. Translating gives CASSFGTSGEETQYF.

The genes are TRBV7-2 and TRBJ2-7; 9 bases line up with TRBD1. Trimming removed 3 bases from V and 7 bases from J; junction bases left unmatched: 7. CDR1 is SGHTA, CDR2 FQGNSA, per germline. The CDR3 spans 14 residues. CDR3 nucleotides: TGTGCCAGCAGCTTGAGACAGGGGGTCCCGGAGCAGTACTTC. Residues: CASSLRQGVPEQYF.

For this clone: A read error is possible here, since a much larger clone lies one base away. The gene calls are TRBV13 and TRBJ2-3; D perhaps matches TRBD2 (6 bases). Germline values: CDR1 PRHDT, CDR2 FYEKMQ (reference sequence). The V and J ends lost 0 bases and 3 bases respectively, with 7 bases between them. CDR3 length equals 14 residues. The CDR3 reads CASSLGGGTDTQYF. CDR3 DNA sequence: TGTGCCAGCAGCTTAGGCGGGGGAACAGATACGCAGTATTTT.

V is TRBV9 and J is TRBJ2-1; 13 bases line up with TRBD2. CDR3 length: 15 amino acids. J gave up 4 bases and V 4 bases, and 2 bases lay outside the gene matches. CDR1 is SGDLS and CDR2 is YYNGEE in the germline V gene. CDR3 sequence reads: CASSPTSGGYNEQFF. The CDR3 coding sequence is TGTGCCAGCAGCCCGACTAGCGGGGGGTACAATGAGCAGTTCTTC.

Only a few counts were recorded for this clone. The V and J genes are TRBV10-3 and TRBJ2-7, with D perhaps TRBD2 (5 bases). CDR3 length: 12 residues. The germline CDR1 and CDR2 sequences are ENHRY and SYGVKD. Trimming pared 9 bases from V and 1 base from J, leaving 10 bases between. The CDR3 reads CAIGGVSYEQYF. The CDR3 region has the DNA TGTGCCATTGGAGGAGTGTCCTACGAGCAGTACTTC.

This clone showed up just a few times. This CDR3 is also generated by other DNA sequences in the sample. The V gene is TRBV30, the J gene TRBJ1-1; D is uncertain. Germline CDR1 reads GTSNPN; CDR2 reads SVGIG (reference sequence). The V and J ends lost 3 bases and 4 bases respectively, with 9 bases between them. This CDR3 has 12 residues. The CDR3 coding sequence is TGTGCCTGGAGCCTGGGTGGCACTGAAGCTTTCTTT. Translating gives CAWSLGGTEAFF.

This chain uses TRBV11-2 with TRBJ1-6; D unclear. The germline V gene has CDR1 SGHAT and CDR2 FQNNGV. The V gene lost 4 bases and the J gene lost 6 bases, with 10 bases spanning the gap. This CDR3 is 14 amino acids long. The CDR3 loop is CASSSDGTNSPLHF. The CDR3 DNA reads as TGTGCCAGCAGCTCGGACGGAACTAATTCACCCCTCCACTTT.

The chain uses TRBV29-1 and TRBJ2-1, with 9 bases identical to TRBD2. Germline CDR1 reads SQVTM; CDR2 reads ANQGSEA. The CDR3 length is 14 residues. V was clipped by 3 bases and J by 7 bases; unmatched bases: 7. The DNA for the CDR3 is TGCAGCGTTGAGGCGGGGGGGATAGGGAATGAGCAGTTCTTC. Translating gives CSVEAGGIGNEQFF.

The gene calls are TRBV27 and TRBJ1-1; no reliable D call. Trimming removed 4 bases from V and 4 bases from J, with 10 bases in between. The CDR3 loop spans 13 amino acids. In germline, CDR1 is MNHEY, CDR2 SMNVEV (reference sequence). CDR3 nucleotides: TGTGCCAGCAGTTCGGACGGGAGCACTGAAGCTTTCTTT. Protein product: CASSSDGSTEAFF.

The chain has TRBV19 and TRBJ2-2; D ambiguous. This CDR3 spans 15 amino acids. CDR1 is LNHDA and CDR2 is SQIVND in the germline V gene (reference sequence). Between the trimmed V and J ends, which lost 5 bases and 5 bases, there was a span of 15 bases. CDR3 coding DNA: TGTGCCAGTAGTCCTCCAAACACCAGAACCGGGGAGCTGTTTTTT. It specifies CASSPPNTRTGELFF.

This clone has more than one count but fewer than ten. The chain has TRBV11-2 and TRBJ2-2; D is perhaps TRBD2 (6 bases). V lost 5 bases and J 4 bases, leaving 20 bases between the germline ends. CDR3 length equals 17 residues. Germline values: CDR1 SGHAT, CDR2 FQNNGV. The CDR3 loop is CASSPELAAAGTGELFF. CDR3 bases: TGTGCCAGCAGCCCCGAACTAGCAGCGGCCGGCACCGGGGAGCTGTTTTTT.

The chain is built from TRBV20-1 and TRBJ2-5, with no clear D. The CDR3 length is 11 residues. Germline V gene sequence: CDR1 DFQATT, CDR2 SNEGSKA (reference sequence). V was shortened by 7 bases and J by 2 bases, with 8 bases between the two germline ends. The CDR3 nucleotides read TGCAGTGTTCAGGATCAAGAGACCCAGTACTTC. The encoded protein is CSVQDQETQYF.

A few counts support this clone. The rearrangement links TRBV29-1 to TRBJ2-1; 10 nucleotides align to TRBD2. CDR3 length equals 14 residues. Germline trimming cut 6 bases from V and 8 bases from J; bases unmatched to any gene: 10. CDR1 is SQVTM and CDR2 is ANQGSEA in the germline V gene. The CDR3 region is CSVGSGGALDEQFF. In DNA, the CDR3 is TGCAGCGTGGGAAGCGGGGGGGCTCTCGATGAGCAGTTCTTC.

The CDR3 here is CASSDLDPSNQPQHF. DNA of the CDR3: TGTGCCAGCAGTGATTTGGACCCCTCAAATCAGCCCCAGCATTTT. The genes are TRBV6-1 and TRBJ1-5; D not certain. The germline CDR1 and CDR2 sequences are MNHNS and SASEGT. This CDR3 contains 15 residues. Trimming left V 3 bases short and J 4 bases short, with 13 bases between.

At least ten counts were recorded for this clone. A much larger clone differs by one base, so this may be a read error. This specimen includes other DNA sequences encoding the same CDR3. The chain's CDR3 is CASSDSSGGADTQYF. In nucleotides, the CDR3 is TGTGCCAGCAGTGACTCTAGCGGGGGGGCAGATACGCAGTATTTT. The genes are TRBV6-4 and TRBJ2-3, with 11 bases identical to TRBD2. CDR1 and CDR2 from the germline V gene are MRHNA and SNTAGT. The CDR3 covers 15 residues. Unmatched junction bases numbered 0, after V lost 0 bases and J lost 4 bases.

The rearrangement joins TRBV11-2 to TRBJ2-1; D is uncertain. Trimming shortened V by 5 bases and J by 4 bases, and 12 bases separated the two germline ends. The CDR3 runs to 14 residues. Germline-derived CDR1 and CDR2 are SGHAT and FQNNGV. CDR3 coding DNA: TGTGCCAGCAGCCTAAAAACAGCATACAATGAGCAGTTCTTC. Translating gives CASSLKTAYNEQFF.

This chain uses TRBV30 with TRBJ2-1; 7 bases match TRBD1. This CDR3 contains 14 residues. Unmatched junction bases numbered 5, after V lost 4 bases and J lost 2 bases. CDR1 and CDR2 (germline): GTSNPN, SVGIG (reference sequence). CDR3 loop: CAWNHGTAYNEQFF. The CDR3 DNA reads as TGTGCCTGGAACCACGGGACAGCCTACAATGAGCAGTTCTTC. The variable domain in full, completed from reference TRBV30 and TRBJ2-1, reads SQTIHQWPATLVQPVGSPLSLECTVEGTSNPNLYWYRQAAGRGLQLLFYSVGIGQISSEVPQNLSASRPQDRQFILSSKKLLLSDSGFYLCAWNHGTAYNEQFFGPGTRLTVL.

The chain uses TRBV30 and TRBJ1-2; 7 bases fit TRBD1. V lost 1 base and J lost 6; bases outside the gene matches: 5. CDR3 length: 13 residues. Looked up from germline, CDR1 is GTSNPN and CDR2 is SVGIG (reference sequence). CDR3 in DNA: TGTGCCTGGAGTGAACAGGGGCTGGATGGCTACACCTTC. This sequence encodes CAWSEQGLDGYTF.

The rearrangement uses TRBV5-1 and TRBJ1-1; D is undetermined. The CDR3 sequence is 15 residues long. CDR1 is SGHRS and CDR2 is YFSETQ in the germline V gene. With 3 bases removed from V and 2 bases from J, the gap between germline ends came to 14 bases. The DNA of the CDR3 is TGCGCCAGCAGCTCTTCGACACGTAGAAACACTGAAGCTTTCTTT. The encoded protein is CASSSSTRRNTEAFF.

As DNA, the CDR3 is TGTGCCAGCAGCTCCGACAGTACCTACAATGAGCAGTTCTTC. Protein: CASSSDSTYNEQFF. The genes are TRBV27 and TRBJ2-1, with D possibly matching TRBD1 (5 bases). The germline CDR1 and CDR2 sequences are MNHEY and SMNVEV (reference sequence). V was trimmed by 6 bases and J by 2 bases, leaving 11 bases between them. The CDR3 totals 14 residues.

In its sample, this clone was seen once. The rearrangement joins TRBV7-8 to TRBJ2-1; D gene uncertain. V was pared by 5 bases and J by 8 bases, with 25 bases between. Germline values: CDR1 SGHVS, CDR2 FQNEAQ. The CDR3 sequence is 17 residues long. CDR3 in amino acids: CASSASLVGISVDEQFF. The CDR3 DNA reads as TGTGCCAGCAGCGCCTCCTTGGTAGGCATATCTGTGGATGAGCAGTTCTTC.

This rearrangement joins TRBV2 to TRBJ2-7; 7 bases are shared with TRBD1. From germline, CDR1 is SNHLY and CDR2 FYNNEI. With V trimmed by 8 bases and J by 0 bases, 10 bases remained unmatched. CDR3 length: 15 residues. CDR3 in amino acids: CASPRQGFPSYEQYF. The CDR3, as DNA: TGTGCCAGCCCGAGACAGGGTTTCCCCTCCTACGAGCAGTACTTC. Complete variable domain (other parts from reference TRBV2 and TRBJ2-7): EPEVTQTPSHQVTQMGQEVILRCVPISNHLYFYWYRQILGQKVEFLVSFYNNEISEKSEIFDDQFSVERPDGSNFTLKIRSTKLEDSAMYFCASPRQGFPSYEQYFGPGTRLTVT.

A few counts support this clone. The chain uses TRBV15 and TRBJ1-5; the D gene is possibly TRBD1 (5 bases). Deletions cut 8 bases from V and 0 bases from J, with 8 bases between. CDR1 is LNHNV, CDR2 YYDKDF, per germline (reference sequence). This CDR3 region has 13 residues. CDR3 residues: CATRTYSNQPQHF. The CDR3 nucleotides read TGTGCCACCCGGACATATAGCAATCAGCCCCAGCATTTT.

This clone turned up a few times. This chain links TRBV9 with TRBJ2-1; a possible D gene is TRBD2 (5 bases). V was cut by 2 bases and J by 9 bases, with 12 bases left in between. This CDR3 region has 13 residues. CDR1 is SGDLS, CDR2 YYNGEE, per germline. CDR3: CASSVSGVSEQFF. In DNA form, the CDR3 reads TGTGCCAGCAGCGTCTCCGGGGTTTCTGAGCAGTTCTTC.